These T cell receptor beta chains were read from a single sample in a study of T cell repertoires in cytomegalovirus infection. TCRdb redid the calling of the reads with MiXCR, one entry per CDR3 protein. The profile shows more than 85,000 distinct CDR3 sequences, approximately 28% of them singletons. The antigens for these receptors are not known. The specimen was CD8+ T cells from cultured PBMCs, collected from culture after CMV antigen stimulation. These receptor sequences come from a human donor in good health (CMV status not recorded). Some clones in this sample may be carry-over from other donors' samples. Each CDR3 is given with its conserved first and last residue. A D gene is named only where the DNA matches it firmly. Clone size, where shown, is once, few, many, or a class for clones that have expanded.

j_call,v_call,clone_size,d_call,cdr3_aa,cdr3_nt
TRBJ1-4,TRBV6-1,.,TRBD1,CAGKQDRGDVSEKLFF,TGTGCCGGAAAACAAGACAGGGGGGACGTGAGTGAAAAACTGTTTTTT
TRBJ2-7,TRBV5-1,few,.,CASSPQWGDSYEQYF,TGCGCCAGCAGCCCGCAGTGGGGGGACTCCTACGAGCAGTACTTC
TRBJ1-5,TRBV20-1,.,.,CSALRRGKGNQPQHF,TGCAGTGCTTTAAGACGGGGTAAGGGCAATCAGCCCCAGCATTTT
TRBJ1-6,TRBV6-6,.,.,CASSQTSEGGNSPLHF,TGTGCCAGCAGTCAGACCTCCGAGGGTGGTAATTCACCCCTCCACTTT
TRBJ1-5,TRBV6-5,few,.,CASRSSPGQPQHF,TGTGCCAGCAGGAGTAGCCCGGGACAACCCCAGCATTTT
TRBJ2-3,TRBV10-3,.,.,CAISARTLSTDTQYF,TGTGCCATCAGCGCTAGGACACTTAGCACAGATACGCAGTATTTT
TRBJ2-2,TRBV7-6,few,TRBD1,CASSWDRRGGELFF,TGTGCCAGCAGCTGGGACAGGCGAGGCGGGGAGCTGTTTTTT
TRBJ2-7,TRBV7-6,.,TRBD1,CASSLEGGVIYEQYF,TGTGCCAGCAGCTTAGAAGGGGGCGTGATTTACGAGCAGTACTTC
TRBJ2-1,TRBV12-3/TRBV12-4,many,TRBD2,CASSLLAGAQKEQFF,TGTGCCAGCAGTTTATTAGCGGGGGCGCAAAAGGAGCAGTTCTTC
TRBJ1-5,TRBV6-1,few,.,CASTELGGQPQHF,TGTGCCAGCACTGAGCTGGGAGGGCAGCCCCAGCATTTT
TRBJ1-2,TRBV27,.,.,CASSLAGDHGYTF,TGTGCCAGCAGTTTGGCAGGGGACCATGGCTACACCTTC
TRBJ2-4,TRBV4-1,.,.,CASSQAKGGPDIQYF,TGCGCCAGCAGCCAAGCGAAGGGGGGCCCAGACATTCAGTACTTC
TRBJ2-1,TRBV13,.,TRBD2,CASSPLGTSEYNEQFF,TGTGCCAGCAGCCCCCTCGGGACTAGCGAGTACAATGAGCAGTTCTTC
TRBJ1-1,TRBV20-1,few,.,CSARVPTGTEAFF,TGCAGTGCTAGGGTTCCAACGGGCACTGAAGCTTTCTTT
TRBJ2-7,TRBV12-3/TRBV12-4,few,.,CASSPTTPYEQYF,TGTGCCAGCAGTCCGACAACCCCCTACGAGCAGTACTTC
TRBJ2-7,TRBV29-1,.,TRBD1,CSTAGQDYEQYF,TGCAGCACTGCGGGACAGGACTACGAGCAGTACTTC
TRBJ1-2,TRBV12-3/TRBV12-4,few,.,CASSSPGRGHGYTF,TGTGCCAGCAGTTCCCCCGGCAGGGGACATGGCTACACCTTC
TRBJ2-7,TRBV7-9,.,TRBD1,CASSGRQGGEQYF,TGTGCCAGCAGCGGTAGACAGGGGGGTGAGCAGTACTTC
TRBJ1-1,TRBV12-3/TRBV12-4,many,.,CASSFVGGTEAFF,TGTGCCAGCAGTTTTGTAGGGGGCACTGAAGCTTTCTTT
TRBJ1-1,TRBV6-2/TRBV6-3,many,.,CASRWTGRYTEAFF,TGTGCCAGCAGGTGGACTGGCCGGTACACTGAAGCTTTCTTT
TRBJ2-1,TRBV4-1,.,TRBD1,CASSRIQGNEQLF,TGCGCCAGCAGCCGTATACAGGGGAATGAGCAGCTCTTC
TRBJ2-1,TRBV3-1,few,TRBD1,CASSQGTGPGNEQFF,TGTGCCAGCAGCCAAGGGACAGGCCCTGGGAATGAGCAGTTCTTC
TRBJ1-3,TRBV6-1,many,TRBD1,CASSEYTGDIGNTIYF,TGTGCCAGCAGTGAATACACAGGGGATATAGGAAACACCATATATTTT
TRBJ2-1,TRBV14,.,TRBD2,CASSQDVTSGGAYGQFF,TGTGCCAGCAGCCAAGACGTGACTAGCGGGGGGGCGTATGGGCAGTTCTTC
TRBJ2-3,TRBV7-6,.,TRBD2,CASSLASGGASDTQYF,TGTGCCAGCAGCTTAGCAAGCGGGGGGGCATCAGATACGCAGTATTTT
TRBJ1-2,TRBV10-3,few,TRBD1,CAIREPGQGLGYTF,TGTGCCATCAGAGAACCGGGACAGGGTCTTGGCTACACCTTC
TRBJ2-1,TRBV27,.,.,CASRMGGGYSWNEQFF,TGTGCCAGCAGGATGGGCGGGGGCTATAGCTGGAATGAGCAGTTCTTC
TRBJ2-7,TRBV7-8,many,.,CASSQHRGALNEQYF,TGTGCCAGCAGCCAACACCGAGGGGCTTTGAACGAGCAGTACTTC
TRBJ2-5,TRBV7-9,.,TRBD2,CASSLWGSGGQQETQYF,TGTGCCAGCAGCTTATGGGGGAGCGGGGGGCAACAAGAGACCCAGTACTTC
TRBJ2-1,TRBV7-9,once,TRBD2,CASSATRTSGVGYEQFF,TGTGCCAGCAGCGCAACTCGGACTAGCGGGGTAGGATATGAGCAGTTCTTC
TRBJ2-7,TRBV27,.,.,CASSFQSSYEQCF,TGTGCCAGCAGTTTCCAGAGCTCCTACGAGCAGTGCTTC
TRBJ2-7,TRBV27,.,TRBD1,CASRTGTVGREQYF,TGTGCCAGCAGAACCGGGACAGTGGGAAGGGAGCAGTACTTC
TRBJ1-1,TRBV6-5,few,.,CASSYSSQGAEAFF,TGTGCCAGCAGTTACTCGAGCCAGGGCGCTGAAGCTTTCTTT
TRBJ1-2,TRBV7-6,.,TRBD1,CASSSGQGDGYTF,TGTGCCAGCAGCTCCGGACAGGGGGATGGCTACACCTTC
TRBJ2-6,TRBV2,few,.,CASRAGRTISGANVLTF,TGTGCCAGCAGGGCCGGACGGACGATCTCTGGGGCCAACGTCCTGACTTTC
TRBJ2-7,TRBV28,few,TRBD1,CASSSQPIQGAYF,TGTGCCAGCAGTTCTCAACCGATACAGGGGGCGTACTTC
TRBJ2-5,TRBV18,.,.,CASSRPDGTLTQYF,TGTGCCAGCTCACGCCCGGACGGGACGTTAACCCAGTACTTC
TRBJ2-1,TRBV5-4,few,TRBD1,CASSLGTGGVNNEQFF,TGTGCCAGCAGCTTGGGGACAGGCGGAGTTAACAATGAGCAGTTCTTC
TRBJ2-5,TRBV6-5,.,TRBD2,CASSYVAGGPETQYF,TGTGCCAGCAGTTACGTTGCGGGGGGGCCCGAGACCCAGTACTTC
TRBJ2-1,TRBV27,few,.,CASSLQGRNEQFF,TGTGCCAGCAGCCTCCAAGGGCGGAATGAGCAGTTCTTC
TRBJ2-1,TRBV24-1,.,TRBD2,CATSDLRGGYNEQFF,TGTGCCACCAGTGATTTGCGCGGGGGTTACAATGAGCAGTTCTTC
TRBJ1-4,TRBV7-7,few,.,CASSLNGDVGEKLFF,TGTGCCAGCAGCTTAAACGGGGACGTTGGCGAAAAACTGTTTTTT
TRBJ1-4,TRBV7-2,many,TRBD1,CASSLGDSEVVGRDYINEKLFF,TGTGCCAGCAGCTTAGGGGACAGTGAAGTAGTGGGCCGAGATTACATTAATGAAAAACTGTTTTTT
TRBJ1-1,TRBV13,few,TRBD1,CASSLGQGVTEAFF,TGTGCCAGCAGCTTGGGACAGGGGGTCACTGAAGCTTTCTTT
TRBJ1-1,TRBV9,.,.,CASSVEGGSAFF,TGTGCCAGCAGCGTAGAGGGTGGGTCGGCTTTCTTT
TRBJ1-3,TRBV11-1,.,.,CASSFLGTAGNTIYF,TGTGCCAGCAGCTTTCTCGGGACGGCTGGAAACACCATATATTTT
TRBJ1-2,TRBV10-3,once,.,CAIREPGHSDTF,TGTGCCATAAGAGAGCCGGGACACTCAGACACCTTC
TRBJ2-6,TRBV7-8,few,.,CATEEGAGANVLTF,TGTGCCACCGAGGAGGGGGCCGGGGCCAACGTCCTGACTTTC
TRBJ1-1,TRBV6-5,few,.,CASSYSRSGNTEAFF,TGTGCCAGCAGTTACTCGAGGTCTGGGAACACTGAAGCTTTCTTT
TRBJ2-5,TRBV28,few,.,CASTQGAGGETQYF,TGTGCCAGCACCCAAGGTGCAGGGGGGGAGACCCAGTACTTC
TRBJ1-3,TRBV7-6,few,.,CASSNRDTPFGNTIYF,TGTGCCAGCAGCAACCGGGACACCCCCTTTGGAAACACCATATATTTT
TRBJ1-2,TRBV6-5,few,.,CASSPTGSGGPYGYTF,TGTGCCAGCAGTCCCACTGGCTCGGGGGGGCCCTATGGCTACACCTTC
TRBJ2-3,TRBV7-8,many,TRBD1,CASSSPGTVGTDTQYF,TGTGCCAGCAGCTCCCCTGGGACAGTCGGCACAGATACGCAGTATTTT